This T cell receptor (beta chain) was observed in a study of blood T cell repertoires in COVID-19. On the study more broadly: Spain, Italy and the United States supplied samples that represented acute and convalescent COVID-19.

The repertoire was sequenced with immunoSEQ multiplex PCR; TCRdb's copy has only in-frame clones and lacks some. The sample records roughly 240,000 clones, about 90% being singletons. Self-reported history from a screening survey and questionnaire set each donor's cohort. Germline V gives CDR1 SGHRS, CDR2 YFSETQ. V lost 2 bases and J lost 8; bases outside the gene matches: 9. This CDR3 is 15 amino acids long. The V gene is TRBV5-1, the J gene TRBJ2-7, with 11 positions matching TRBD2. The sequence derives from a man aged 50 to 60 who had been exposed to COVID-19. Sequencing was carried out using PBMCs or T cells enriched from blood (not recorded which). CDR3 loop: CASSFGSSGRAQQYV. Written as DNA, the CDR3 is TGCGCCAGCAGCTTCGGAAGTAGCGGGAGGGCCCAGCAGTACGTC.